This TCR beta chain was sequenced during a study of T cells in localized non-small cell lung cancer. The assay was immunoSEQ multiplex PCR, and TCRdb's table has in-frame clones only and misses some. The sample yields around 30,000 clones, roughly 92% seen once. Whole-study findings and limits: Clonality of T cells reached its maximum in uninvolved adjacent lung, surpassing tumor.

V was shortened by 8 bases and J by 3 bases, with 16 bases between the two germline ends. CDR3 length: 14 amino acids. Germline CDR1 and CDR2: MNHEY and SVGAGI. With regard to this clone: Its target is not known.

The source was peripheral blood, collected before any cancer treatment. The J gene is TRBJ1-1, the V gene TRBV6-5; D uncertain. This TCR was recovered from a woman aged 40-69 years with stage I lung adenocarcinoma. The CDR3 reads CASAGTRLDTEAFF. CDR3 in DNA: TGTGCCAGCGCAGGAACCCGGTTGGACACTGAAGCTTTCTTT.